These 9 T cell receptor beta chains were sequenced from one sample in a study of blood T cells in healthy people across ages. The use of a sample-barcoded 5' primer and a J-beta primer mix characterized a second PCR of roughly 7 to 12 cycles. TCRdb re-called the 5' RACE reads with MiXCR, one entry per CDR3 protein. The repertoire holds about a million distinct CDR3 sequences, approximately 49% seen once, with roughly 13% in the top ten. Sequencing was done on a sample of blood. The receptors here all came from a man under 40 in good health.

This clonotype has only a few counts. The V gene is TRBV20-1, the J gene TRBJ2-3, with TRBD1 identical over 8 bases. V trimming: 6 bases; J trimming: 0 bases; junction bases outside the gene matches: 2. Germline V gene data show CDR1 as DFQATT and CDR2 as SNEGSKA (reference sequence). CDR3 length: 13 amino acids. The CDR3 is CSAWTGSTDTQYF. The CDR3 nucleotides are TGCAGTGCCTGGACAGGGAGCACAGATACGCAGTATTTT.

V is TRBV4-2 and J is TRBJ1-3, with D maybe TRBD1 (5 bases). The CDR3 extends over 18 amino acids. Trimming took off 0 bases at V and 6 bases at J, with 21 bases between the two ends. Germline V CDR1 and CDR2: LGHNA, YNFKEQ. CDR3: CASSQDSPGTRGKNTIYF. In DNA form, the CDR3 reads TGTGCCAGCAGCCAAGATTCCCCAGGGACTAGGGGAAAAAACACCATATATTTT.

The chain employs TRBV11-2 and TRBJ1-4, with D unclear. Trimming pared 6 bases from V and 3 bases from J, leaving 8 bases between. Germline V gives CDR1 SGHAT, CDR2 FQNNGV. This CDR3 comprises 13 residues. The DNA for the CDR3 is TGTGCCAGCAGGGTTAGACCTAATGAAAAACTGTTTTTT. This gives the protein CASRVRPNEKLFF.

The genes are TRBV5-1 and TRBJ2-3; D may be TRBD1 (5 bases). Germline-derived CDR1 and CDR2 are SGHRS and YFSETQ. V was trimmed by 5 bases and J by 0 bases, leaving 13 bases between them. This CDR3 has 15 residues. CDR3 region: CASSPGITSTDTQYF. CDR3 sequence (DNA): TGCGCCAGCAGTCCAGGGATAACTAGCACAGATACGCAGTATTTT.

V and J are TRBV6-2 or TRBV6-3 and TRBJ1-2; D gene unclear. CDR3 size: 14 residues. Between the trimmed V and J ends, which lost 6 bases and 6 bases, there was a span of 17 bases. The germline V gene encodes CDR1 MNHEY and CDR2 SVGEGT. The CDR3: CASSPTGSRNGYTF. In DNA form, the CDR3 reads TGTGCCAGCAGCCCAACCGGGTCCCGGAATGGCTACACCTTC.

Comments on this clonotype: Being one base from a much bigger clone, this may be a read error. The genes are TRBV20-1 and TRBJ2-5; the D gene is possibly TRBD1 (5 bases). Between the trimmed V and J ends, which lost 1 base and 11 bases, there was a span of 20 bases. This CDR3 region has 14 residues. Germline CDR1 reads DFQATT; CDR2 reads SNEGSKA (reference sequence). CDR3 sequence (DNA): TGCAGTGCTAGAGGAAGTCACCCTGCGGCAGGGCAGTACTTC. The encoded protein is CSARGSHPAAGQYF.

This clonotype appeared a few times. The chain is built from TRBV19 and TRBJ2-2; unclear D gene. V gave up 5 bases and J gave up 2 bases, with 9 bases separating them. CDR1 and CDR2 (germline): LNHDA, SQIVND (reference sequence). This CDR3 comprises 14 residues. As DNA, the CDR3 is TGTGCCAGTAGTCCCCCGACCAACACCGGGGAGCTGTTTTTT. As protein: CASSPPTNTGELFF.

CDR3 region: CASSPPGQSSYGYTF. In DNA, the CDR3 is TGTGCCAGCAGTCCACCGGGACAGTCAAGCTATGGCTACACCTTC. The chain joins TRBV12-3 or TRBV12-4 to TRBJ1-2; TRBD1 matches 7 bases. The CDR3 runs 15 residues. V gave up 5 bases and J gave up 4 bases; unmatched junction bases: 10.

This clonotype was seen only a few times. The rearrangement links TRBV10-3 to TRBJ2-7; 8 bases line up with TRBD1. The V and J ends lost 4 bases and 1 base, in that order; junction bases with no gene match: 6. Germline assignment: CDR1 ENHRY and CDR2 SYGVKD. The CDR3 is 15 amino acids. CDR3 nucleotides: TGTGCCATCAGTGCCGACAGGGGAAGTTCCTACGAGCAGTACTTC. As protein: CAISADRGSSYEQYF.